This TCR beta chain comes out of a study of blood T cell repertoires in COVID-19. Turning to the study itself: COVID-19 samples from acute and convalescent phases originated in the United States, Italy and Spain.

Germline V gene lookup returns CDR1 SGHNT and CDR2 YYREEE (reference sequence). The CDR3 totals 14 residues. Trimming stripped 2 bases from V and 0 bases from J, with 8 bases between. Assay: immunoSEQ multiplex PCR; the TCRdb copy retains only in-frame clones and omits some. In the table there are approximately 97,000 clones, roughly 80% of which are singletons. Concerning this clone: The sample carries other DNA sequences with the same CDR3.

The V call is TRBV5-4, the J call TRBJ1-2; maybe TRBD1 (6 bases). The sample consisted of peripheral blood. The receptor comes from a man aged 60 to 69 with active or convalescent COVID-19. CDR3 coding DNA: TGTGCCAGCAGCTTAGGGGGTACTAACTATGGCTACACCTTC. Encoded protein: CASSLGGTNYGYTF.